A selection of T cell receptor beta chains follows, all from one sample in a study of identical twins. MiXCR was run by TCRdb on the 5' RACE reads, yielding one entry per CDR3 protein. The sample consists of about 890,000 distinct CDR3 sequences, about 12% of them appearing once. The sample was also reused in another study, on yellow fever vaccine responses in identical twins.

Sample: PBMCs. These receptors were taken from a woman younger than 35 in good health. The CDR3 runs from the conserved cysteine through the conserved F or W. A D gene is named only where the DNA matches it firmly. The size of a clone is reported for some rows only, either as once, few or many, or as a class for expanded clones.

d_call j_call v_call clone_size cdr3_nt cdr3_aa
- TRBJ2-7 TRBV7-8 - TGTGCCAGCAGCCCCACCTCAGCGGCAGGAGTTAACGAGCAGTACTTC CASSPTSAAGVNEQYF
- TRBJ2-1 TRBV29-1 - TGCAGCGTTGACGGGGACTCCTACAATGAGCAGTTCTTC CSVDGDSYNEQFF
- TRBJ2-7 TRBV15 - TGTGCCACCAGCAACCGGGACCCTTCCTACGAGCAGTACTTC CATSNRDPSYEQYF
- TRBJ2-1 TRBV6-5 few TGTGCCAGCAGTTACAGGTCCAGCTCCTACAATGAGCAGTTCTTC CASSYRSSSYNEQFF
- TRBJ1-2 TRBV27 - TGTGCCAGCAGTGTCACTCGGGGACGTGGCTACACCTTC CASSVTRGRGYTF
TRBD2 TRBJ2-5 TRBV12-3/TRBV12-4 few TGTGCCAGCAGGACTAGCGGGGGAGGGGAGACCCAGTACTTC CASRTSGGGETQYF
- TRBJ2-7 TRBV5-1 - TGCGCCAGCAGCTTGGGAGGGGCTGACAGCTCCTACGAGCAGTACTTC CASSLGGADSSYEQYF
- TRBJ2-3 TRBV25-1 - TGTGCCAGCAGGTCCGGGCTTACTAGCACAGATACGCAGTATTTT CASRSGLTSTDTQYF
TRBD2 TRBJ2-1 TRBV20-1 - TGCAGTGCTAGAGATCGAATTAGCGGGAAGGCTACCTACAATGAGCAGTTCTTC CSARDRISGKATYNEQFF
- TRBJ1-6 TRBV4-1 - TGCGCCAGCAGCCAAGATAGGCTAAGAGGTTCACCCCTCCACTTT CASSQDRLRGSPLHF
TRBD1 TRBJ2-1 TRBV5-1 few TGCGCCAGCAGCCAGGAAACAGGGGTCGGCAATGAGCAGTTCTTC CASSQETGVGNEQFF
TRBD1 TRBJ1-2 TRBV3-1 - TGTGCCAGCAGCCGTGGACAGGAGGATGGCTACACCTTC CASSRGQEDGYTF
TRBD2 TRBJ2-3 TRBV20-1 - TGCAGTGCTAGGCTGTCTAGCGGGGGCGATACGCAGTATTTT CSARLSSGGDTQYF
TRBD2 TRBJ2-1 TRBV10-3 many TGTGCCATCAGTGGACCGGGACTAGCGGGGTCCTACAATGAGCAGTTCTTC CAISGPGLAGSYNEQFF
- TRBJ1-4 TRBV20-1 - TGCAGTGCTCCGGACCCGGTGAATGAAAAACTGTTTTTT CSAPDPVNEKLFF
- TRBJ2-1 TRBV3-1 many TGTGCCAGCAGCCATGCCGAACATGAGCAGTTCTTC CASSHAEHEQFF
TRBD1 TRBJ2-7 TRBV19 - TGTGCCAGTAGTCCTGGGGACAGATCCTACGAGCAGTACTTC CASSPGDRSYEQYF
TRBD2 TRBJ2-3 TRBV7-2 few TGTGCCAGCAGCTCCAGGGTGCTAGCGGGTACAGATACGCAGTATTTT CASSSRVLAGTDTQYF
- TRBJ1-6 TRBV5-6 - TGTGCCAGCAGCTTGGCCGGCGGAGAGAATTCACCCCTCCACTTT CASSLAGGENSPLHF
- TRBJ1-5 TRBV6-5 - TGTGCCAGCAGTTGGCGGACAGAGTATCAGCCCCAGCATTTT CASSWRTEYQPQHF
- TRBJ2-2 TRBV29-1 - TGCAGCGTTGTAGGGAGCACGAACACCGGGGAGCTGTTTTTT CSVVGSTNTGELFF
- TRBJ1-2 TRBV3-1 many TGTGCCAGCAGCCAAAGGGGAAACTATGGCTACACCTTC CASSQRGNYGYTF
TRBD2 TRBJ2-3 TRBV5-1 - TGCGCCAGCAGCGGGACTAGCGGGAGCATTAATACGCAGTATTTT CASSGTSGSINTQYF
- TRBJ2-3 TRBV11-2 - TGTGCCAGCAGCCCGGCGGCTGGGGGCGTGTGGACAGATACGCAGTATTTT CASSPAAGGVWTDTQYF
- TRBJ1-2 TRBV19 - TGTGCCAGTAGTATAGTAACAGGAGAAAGCTATGGCTACACCTTC CASSIVTGESYGYTF
- TRBJ1-5 TRBV12-3/TRBV12-4 many TGTGCCACCAGCAACCACAATCAGCCCCAGCATTTT CATSNHNQPQHF
- TRBJ2-7 TRBV19 - TGTGCCAGTAGTATTCCCGGACAAATCTACGAGCAGTACTTC CASSIPGQIYEQYF
TRBD2 TRBJ2-3 TRBV28 - TGTGCCGGTGGTAGCGGGGGGGCCGCTTCAGATACGCAGTATTTT CAGGSGGAASDTQYF
TRBD2 TRBJ2-5 TRBV7-9 - TGTGCCTTACGGGGGGGAGAGACCCAGTACTTC CALRGGETQYF
TRBD2 TRBJ2-3 TRBV9 - TGTGCCAGCAGCGCAGCAAGGACTAGCGGGGGAGTAGATACGCAGTATTTT CASSAARTSGGVDTQYF
TRBD1 TRBJ2-2 TRBV5-5 few TGTGCCAGCAGCCGTACGGCCGAGGGGGCCCCCGGGGAGCTGTTTTTT CASSRTAEGAPGELFF
- TRBJ1-6 TRBV20-1 many TGCAGTGGTAATCCGAGGGGCCCCTATAATTCACCCCTCCACTTT CSGNPRGPYNSPLHF
TRBD2 TRBJ2-1 TRBV5-5 - TGTGCCAGCAGCTGGGCGACTAGCGGGGGGGCAGGTGAGCAGTTCTTC CASSWATSGGAGEQFF
- TRBJ2-5 TRBV29-1 few TGCAGCGTTGCGGGGGCGGGAGCGTTTTCAGAGACCCAGTACTTC CSVAGAGAFSETQYF
- TRBJ2-7 TRBV6-1 - TGTGCCAGCAGCCGGACCCTAGATTACGAGCAGTACTTC CASSRTLDYEQYF
TRBD2 TRBJ2-3 TRBV7-2 - TGTGCCAGCAGCTTAGTTTCTAGCGGGTTGAAAGATACGCAGTATTTT CASSLVSSGLKDTQYF
TRBD1 TRBJ1-1 TRBV7-9 many TGTGCCAGCAGCACCCGACAGGGGGACACTGAAGCTTTCTTT CASSTRQGDTEAFF
- TRBJ2-1 TRBV2 - TGTGCCAGCAGTGCTATAGAGAATGAGCAGTTCTTC CASSAIENEQFF
- TRBJ1-1 TRBV6-6 - TGTGCCAGCAGGGGGACACTGAAAGCTTTCTTT CASRGTLKAFF
- TRBJ2-5 TRBV3-1 many TGTGCCAGCAGCCAGGGGAGGAACCCAGAGACCCAGTACTTC CASSQGRNPETQYF